One T cell receptor beta chain is described in this entry. Which antigen it targets is not known. It has no much larger one-base neighbor in the sample; base qualities were not kept. Libraries came from the immunoSEQ multiplex PCR assay. TCRdb carries this immuneACCESS record with in-frame sequences only. Its versions omit some clonotypes, under half of them owing to an unresolved V gene in the studies checked, with the rest unexplained. For this sample there are approximately 40,000 clones; 85% to 95% appear just once. The top ten clonotypes cover about 8.5% of the sample. This sample is part of a study of T cell changes during pregnancy in multiple sclerosis (dated by TCRdb to between 2018 and 2020). Concerning the study at large: Changes in the T cell repertoire over the course of pregnancy were examined in this study in women with multiple sclerosis.

CDR1 and CDR2, per the germline V gene, are SGHDT and YYEEEE. Including cysteine and phenylalanine, the CDR3 has 13 amino acids. The read is trimmed to its CDR3 DNA, 39 bases read in frame from base 1. V loses 0 bases of germline sequence and J loses 8 bases, and the interval between the two ends is 11 bases. The sequence came from a female donor with multiple sclerosis, enrolled in a pregnancy study. The input for sequencing was CD8+ T cells from peripheral blood mononuclear cells, taken in the third trimester of pregnancy. In this chain, TRBV5-6 is recombined with TRBJ1-2, with no D gene named confidently. The DNA sequence is as follows: TGTGCCAGCAGCTTGGGGGATGGACTGGGCTACACCTTC. Its translation reads: CASSLGDGLGYTF.